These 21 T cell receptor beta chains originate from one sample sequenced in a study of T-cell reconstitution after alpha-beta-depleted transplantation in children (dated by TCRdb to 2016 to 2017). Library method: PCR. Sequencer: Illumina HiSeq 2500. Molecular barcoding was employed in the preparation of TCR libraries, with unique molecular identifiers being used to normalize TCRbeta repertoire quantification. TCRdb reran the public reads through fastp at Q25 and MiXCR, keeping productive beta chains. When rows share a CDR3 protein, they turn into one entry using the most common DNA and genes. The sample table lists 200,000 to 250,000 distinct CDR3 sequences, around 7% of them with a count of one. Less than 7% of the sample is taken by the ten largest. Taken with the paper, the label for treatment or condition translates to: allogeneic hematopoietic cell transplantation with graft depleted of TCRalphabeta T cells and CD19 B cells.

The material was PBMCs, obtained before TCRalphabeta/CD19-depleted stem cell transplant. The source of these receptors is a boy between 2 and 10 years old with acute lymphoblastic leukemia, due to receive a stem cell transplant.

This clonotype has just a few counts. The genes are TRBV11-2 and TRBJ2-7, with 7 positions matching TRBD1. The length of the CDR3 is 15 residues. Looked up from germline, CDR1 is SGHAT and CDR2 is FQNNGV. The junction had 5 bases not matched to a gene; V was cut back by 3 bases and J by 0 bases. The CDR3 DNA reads TGTGCCAGCAGCTTTGAGGGGGCCCTCTCCTACGAGCAGTACTTC. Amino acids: CASSFEGALSYEQYF. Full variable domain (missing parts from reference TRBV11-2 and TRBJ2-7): EAGVAQSPRYKIIEKRQSVAFWCNPISGHATLYWYQQILGQGPKLLIQFQNNGVVDDSQLPKDRFSAERLKGVDSTLKIQPAKLEDSAVYLCASSFEGALSYEQYFGPGTRLTVT.

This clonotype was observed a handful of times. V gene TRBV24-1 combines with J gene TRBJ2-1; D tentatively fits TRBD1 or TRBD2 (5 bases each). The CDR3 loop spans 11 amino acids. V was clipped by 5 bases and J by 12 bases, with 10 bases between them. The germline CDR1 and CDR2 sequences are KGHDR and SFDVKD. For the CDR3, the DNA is TGTGCCACCAGTGTCGGTGGGACGCAGTTCTTC. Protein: CATSVGGTQFF.

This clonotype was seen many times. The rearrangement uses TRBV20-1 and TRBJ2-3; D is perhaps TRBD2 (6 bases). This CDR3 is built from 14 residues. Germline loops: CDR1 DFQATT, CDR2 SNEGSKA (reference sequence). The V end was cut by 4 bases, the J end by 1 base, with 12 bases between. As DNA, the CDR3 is TGCAGTGCTACCCGGGTAGCGGGCACAGATACGCAGTATTTT. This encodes CSATRVAGTDTQYF.

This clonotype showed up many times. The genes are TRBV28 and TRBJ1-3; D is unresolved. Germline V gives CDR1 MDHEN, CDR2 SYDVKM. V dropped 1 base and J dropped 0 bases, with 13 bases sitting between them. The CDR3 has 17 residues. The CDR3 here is CASSLSTRPLSGNTIYF. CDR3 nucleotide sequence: TGTGCCAGCAGTTTATCGACAAGACCCCTCTCTGGAAACACCATATATTTT.

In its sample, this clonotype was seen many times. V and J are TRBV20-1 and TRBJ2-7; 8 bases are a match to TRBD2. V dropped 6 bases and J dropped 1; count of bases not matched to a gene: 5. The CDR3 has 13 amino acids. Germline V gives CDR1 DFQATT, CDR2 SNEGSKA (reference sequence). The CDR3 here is CSAGGRPSYEQYF. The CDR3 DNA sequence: TGCAGTGCGGGCGGGAGGCCGTCCTACGAGCAGTACTTC.

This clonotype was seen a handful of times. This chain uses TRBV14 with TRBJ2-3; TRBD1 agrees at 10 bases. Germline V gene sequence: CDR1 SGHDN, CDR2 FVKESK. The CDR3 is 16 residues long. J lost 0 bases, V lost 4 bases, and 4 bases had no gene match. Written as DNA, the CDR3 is TGTGCCAGCAGCCGGAGGACAGGGGGTAGCACAGATACGCAGTATTTT. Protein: CASSRRTGGSTDTQYF.

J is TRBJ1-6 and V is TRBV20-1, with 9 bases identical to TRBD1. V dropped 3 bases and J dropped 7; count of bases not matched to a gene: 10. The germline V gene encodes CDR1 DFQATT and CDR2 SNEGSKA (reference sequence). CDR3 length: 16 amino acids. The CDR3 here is CSASNSGTGSNSPLHF. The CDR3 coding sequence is TGCAGTGCTAGCAATTCCGGGACAGGGTCCAATTCACCCCTCCACTTT.

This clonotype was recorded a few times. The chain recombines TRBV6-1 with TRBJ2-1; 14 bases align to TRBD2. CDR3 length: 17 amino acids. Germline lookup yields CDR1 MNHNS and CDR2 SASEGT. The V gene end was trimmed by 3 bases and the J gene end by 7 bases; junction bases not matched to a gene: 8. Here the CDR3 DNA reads TGTGCCAGCAGTGACCGGACTAGCGGGAGGTTCAAAAATGAGCAGTTCTTC. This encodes CASSDRTSGRFKNEQFF.

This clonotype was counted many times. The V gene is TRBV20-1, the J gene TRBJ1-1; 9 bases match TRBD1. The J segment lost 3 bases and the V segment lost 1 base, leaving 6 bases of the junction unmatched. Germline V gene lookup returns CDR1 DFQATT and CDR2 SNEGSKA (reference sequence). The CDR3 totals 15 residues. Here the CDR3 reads CSARAPDRGDTEAFF. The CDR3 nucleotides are TGCAGTGCTAGAGCCCCGGACAGGGGTGACACTGAAGCTTTCTTT.

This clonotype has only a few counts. The CDR3 DNA sequence: TGTGCCAGCAGCCATTGGGGTGACAGGCGCGAAAACACCATATATTTT. Translation: CASSHWGDRRENTIYF. The V and J genes are TRBV7-9 and TRBJ1-3; D possibly corresponds to TRBD1 (6 bases). This CDR3 contains 16 residues. Trimming stripped 5 bases from V and 6 bases from J, with 20 bases between. Germline values: CDR1 SEHNR, CDR2 FQNEAQ (reference sequence).

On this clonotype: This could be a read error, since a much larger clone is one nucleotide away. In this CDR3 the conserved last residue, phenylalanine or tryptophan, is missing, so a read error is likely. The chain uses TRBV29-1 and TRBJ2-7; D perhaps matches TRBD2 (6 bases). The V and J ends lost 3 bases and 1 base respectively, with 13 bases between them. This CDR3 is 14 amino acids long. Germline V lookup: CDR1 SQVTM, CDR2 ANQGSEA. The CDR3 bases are TGCAGCGTTGACGGAGAAGGAGGGTCCTACGAGCAGTACATC. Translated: CSVDGEGGSYEQYI.

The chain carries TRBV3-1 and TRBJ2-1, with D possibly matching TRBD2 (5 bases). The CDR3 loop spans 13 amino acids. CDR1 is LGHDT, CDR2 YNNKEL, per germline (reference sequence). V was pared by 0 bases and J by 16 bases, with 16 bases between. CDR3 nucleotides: TGTGCCAGCAGCCAAGATCGAGGGTCAGTAAAATTCTTC. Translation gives CASSQDRGSVKFF.

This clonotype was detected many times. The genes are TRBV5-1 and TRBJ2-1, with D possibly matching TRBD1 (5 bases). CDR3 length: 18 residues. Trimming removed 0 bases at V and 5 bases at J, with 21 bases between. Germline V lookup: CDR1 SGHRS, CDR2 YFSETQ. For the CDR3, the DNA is TGCGCCAGCAGCTTGGAGGGGTTTCGTTCGGCGTCCCACAATGAGCAGTTCTTC. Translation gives CASSLEGFRSASHNEQFF.

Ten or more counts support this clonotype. The CDR3 DNA reads TGCAGCGGCCTCAGGGGAACTGAAGCTTTCTTT. Translating it yields CSGLRGTEAFF. The chain links TRBV29-1 to TRBJ1-1; possibly TRBD1 for D (6 bases). The CDR3 sequence is 11 residues long. The germline V gene has CDR1 SQVTM and CDR2 ANQGSEA. V gave up 7 bases and J gave up 5 bases, with 11 bases separating them.

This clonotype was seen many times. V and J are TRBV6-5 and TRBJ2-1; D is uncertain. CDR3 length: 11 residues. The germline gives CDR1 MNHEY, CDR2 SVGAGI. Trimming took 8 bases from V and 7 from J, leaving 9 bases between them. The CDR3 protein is CASLLGNEQFF. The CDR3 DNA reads TGTGCCAGCCTACTGGGGAATGAGCAGTTCTTC.

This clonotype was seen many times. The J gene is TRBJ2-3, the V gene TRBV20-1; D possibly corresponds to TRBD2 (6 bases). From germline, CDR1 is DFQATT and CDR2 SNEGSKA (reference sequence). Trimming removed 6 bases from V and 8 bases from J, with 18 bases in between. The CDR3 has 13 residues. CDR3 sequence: CSAKGLLLGTQYF. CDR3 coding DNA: TGCAGTGCGAAGGGACTCCTGCTCGGTACGCAGTATTTT.

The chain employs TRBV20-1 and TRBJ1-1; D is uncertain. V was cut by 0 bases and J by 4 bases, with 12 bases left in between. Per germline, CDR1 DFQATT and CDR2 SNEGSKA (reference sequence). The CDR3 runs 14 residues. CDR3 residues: CSAREGSSATEAFF. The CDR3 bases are TGCAGTGCTAGAGAAGGGTCTTCGGCCACTGAAGCTTTCTTT.

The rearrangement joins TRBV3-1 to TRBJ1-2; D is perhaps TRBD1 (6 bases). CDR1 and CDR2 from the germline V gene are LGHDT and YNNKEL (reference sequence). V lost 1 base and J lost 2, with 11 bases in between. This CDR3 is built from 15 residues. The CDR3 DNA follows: TGTGCCAGCAGCCAAGGGCGTCAGGGGAACTATGGCTACACCTTC. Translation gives CASSQGRQGNYGYTF.

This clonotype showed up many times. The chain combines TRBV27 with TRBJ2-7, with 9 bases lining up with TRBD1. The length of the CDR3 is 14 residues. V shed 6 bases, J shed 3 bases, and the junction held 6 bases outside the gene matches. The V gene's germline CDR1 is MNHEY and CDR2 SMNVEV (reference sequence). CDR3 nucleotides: TGTGCCAGCAGCAACGGGACAGGGTTCTACGAGCAGTACTTC. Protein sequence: CASSNGTGFYEQYF.

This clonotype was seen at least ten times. CDR3 bases: TGTGCCAGCAACAAAGGGATTGTCGCCGGGGAGCTGTTTTTT. This codes for CASNKGIVAGELFF. J is TRBJ2-2 and V is TRBV12-3 or TRBV12-4; D is uncertain. The CDR3 sequence is 14 residues long. V shed 7 bases and J shed 6 bases, with 15 bases lying between them.

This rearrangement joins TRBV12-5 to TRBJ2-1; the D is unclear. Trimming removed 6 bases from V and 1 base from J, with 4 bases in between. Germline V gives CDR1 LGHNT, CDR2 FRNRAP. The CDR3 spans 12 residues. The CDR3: CASGRSYNEQFF. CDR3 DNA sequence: TGTGCTAGTGGCAGGTCCTACAATGAGCAGTTCTTC.